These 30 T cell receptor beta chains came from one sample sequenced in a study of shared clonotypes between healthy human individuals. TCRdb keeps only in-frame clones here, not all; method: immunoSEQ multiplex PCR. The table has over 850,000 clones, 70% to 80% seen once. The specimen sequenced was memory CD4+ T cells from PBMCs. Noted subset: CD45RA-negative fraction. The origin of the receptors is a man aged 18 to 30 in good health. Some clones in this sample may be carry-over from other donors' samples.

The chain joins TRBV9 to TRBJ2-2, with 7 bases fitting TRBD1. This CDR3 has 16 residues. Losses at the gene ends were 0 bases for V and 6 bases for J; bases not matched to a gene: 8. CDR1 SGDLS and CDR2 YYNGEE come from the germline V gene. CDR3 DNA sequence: TGTGCCAGCAGCGTAGAACTGGGACAGTTTCCCGGGGAGCTGTTTTTT. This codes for CASSVELGQFPGELFF.

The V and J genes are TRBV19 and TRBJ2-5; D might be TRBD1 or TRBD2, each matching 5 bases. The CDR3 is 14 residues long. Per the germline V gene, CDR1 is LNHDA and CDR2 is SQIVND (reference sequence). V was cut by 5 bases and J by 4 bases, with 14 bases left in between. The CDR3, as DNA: TGTGCCAGTAGTCCCAAGGGGACCGTAGAGACCCAGTACTTC. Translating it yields CASSPKGTVETQYF.

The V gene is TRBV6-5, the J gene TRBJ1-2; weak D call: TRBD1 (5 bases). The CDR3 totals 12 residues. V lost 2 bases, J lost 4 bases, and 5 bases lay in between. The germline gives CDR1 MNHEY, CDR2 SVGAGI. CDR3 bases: TGTGCCAGCAGTTACCAGGGCTATGGCTACACCTTC. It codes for CASSYQGYGYTF.

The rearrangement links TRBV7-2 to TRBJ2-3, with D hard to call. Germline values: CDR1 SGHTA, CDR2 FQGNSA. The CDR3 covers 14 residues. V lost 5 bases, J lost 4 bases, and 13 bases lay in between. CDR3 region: CASSPRLRADTQYF. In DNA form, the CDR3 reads TGTGCCAGCAGCCCACGACTTAGGGCAGATACGCAGTATTTT.

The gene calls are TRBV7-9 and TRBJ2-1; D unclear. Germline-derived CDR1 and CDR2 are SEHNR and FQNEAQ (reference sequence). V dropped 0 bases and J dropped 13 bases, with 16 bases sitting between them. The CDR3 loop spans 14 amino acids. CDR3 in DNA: TGTGCCAGCAGCTTAGCGGGAACAGTAGGCATCCAGTTCTTC. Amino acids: CASSLAGTVGIQFF.

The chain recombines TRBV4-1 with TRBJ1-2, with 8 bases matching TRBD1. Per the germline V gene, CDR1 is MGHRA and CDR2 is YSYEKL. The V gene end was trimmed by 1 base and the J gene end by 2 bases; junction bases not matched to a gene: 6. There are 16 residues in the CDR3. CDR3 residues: CASSQGSGQGNYGYTF. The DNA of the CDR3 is TGCGCCAGCAGCCAAGGGTCCGGACAGGGCAACTATGGCTACACCTTC.

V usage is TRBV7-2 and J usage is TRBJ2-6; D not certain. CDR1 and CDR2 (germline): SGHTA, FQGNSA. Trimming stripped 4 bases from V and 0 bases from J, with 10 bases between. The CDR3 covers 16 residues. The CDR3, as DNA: TGTGCCAGCAGCTCAGTACGGTTCTCTGGGGCCAACGTCCTGACTTTC. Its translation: CASSSVRFSGANVLTF.

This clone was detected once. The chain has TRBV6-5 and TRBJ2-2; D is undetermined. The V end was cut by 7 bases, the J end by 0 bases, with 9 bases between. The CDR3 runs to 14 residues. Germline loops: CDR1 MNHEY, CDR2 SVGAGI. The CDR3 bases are TGTGCCAGCACCCCCGGCACGAACACCGGGGAGCTGTTTTTT. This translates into CASTPGTNTGELFF.

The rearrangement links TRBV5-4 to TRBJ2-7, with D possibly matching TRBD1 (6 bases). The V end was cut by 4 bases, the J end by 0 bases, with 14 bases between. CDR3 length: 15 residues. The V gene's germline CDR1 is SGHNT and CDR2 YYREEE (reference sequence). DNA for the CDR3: TGTGCCAGCAGCCCCCGACAGGACAGCTCCTACGAGCAGTACTTC. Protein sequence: CASSPRQDSSYEQYF.

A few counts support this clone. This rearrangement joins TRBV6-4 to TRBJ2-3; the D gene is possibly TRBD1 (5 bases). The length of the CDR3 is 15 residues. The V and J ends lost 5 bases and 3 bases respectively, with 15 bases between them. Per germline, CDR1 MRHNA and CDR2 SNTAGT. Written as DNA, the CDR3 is TGTGCCAGCAGTTCAGGGATCCTTGGGACAGATACGCAGTATTTT. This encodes CASSSGILGTDTQYF.

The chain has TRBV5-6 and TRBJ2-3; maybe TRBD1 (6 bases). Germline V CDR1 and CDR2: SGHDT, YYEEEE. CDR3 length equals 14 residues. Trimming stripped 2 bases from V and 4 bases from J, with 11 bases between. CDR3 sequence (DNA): TGTGCCAGCAGCTTAAACAGGGCCGCAGATACGCAGTATTTT. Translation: CASSLNRAADTQYF.

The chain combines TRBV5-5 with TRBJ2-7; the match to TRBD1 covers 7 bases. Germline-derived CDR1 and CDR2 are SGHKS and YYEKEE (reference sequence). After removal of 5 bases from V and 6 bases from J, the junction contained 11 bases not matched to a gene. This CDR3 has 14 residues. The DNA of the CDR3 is TGTGCCAGCAGAGACTTAAACAGGGGCCTCGAGCAGTACTTC. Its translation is CASRDLNRGLEQYF.

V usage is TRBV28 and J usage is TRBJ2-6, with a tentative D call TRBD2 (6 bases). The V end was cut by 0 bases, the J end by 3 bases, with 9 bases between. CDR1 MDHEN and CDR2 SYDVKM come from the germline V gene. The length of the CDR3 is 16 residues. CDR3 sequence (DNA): TGTGCCAGCAGTTTATGGTGGAGGGGTGGGGCCAACGTCCTGACTTTC. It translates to CASSLWWRGGANVLTF.

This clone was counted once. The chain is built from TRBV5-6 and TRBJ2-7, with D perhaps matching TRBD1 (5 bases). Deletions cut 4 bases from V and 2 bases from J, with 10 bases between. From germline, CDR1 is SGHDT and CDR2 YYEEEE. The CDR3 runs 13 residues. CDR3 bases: TGTGCCAGCAGCCTGCGGACACCCTACGAGCAGTACTTC. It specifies CASSLRTPYEQYF.

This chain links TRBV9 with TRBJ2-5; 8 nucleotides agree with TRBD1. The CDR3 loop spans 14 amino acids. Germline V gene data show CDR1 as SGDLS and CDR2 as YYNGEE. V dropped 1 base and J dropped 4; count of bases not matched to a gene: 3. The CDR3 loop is CASSVTGGLETQYF. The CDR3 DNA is TGTGCCAGCAGCGTAACAGGGGGGCTAGAGACCCAGTACTTC.

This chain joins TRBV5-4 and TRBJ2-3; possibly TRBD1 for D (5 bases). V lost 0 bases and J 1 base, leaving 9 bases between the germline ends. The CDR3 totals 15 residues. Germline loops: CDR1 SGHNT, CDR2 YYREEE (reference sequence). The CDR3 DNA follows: TGTGCCAGCAGCTTGGAAACAGGACGCACAGATACGCAGTATTTT. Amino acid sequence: CASSLETGRTDTQYF.

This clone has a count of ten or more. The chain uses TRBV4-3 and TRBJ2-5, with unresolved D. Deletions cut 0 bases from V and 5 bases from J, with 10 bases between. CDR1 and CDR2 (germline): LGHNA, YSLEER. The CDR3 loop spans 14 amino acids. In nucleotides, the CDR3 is TGCGCCAGCAGCCAAGATCCAATGGGGGAGACCCAGTACTTC. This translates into CASSQDPMGETQYF.

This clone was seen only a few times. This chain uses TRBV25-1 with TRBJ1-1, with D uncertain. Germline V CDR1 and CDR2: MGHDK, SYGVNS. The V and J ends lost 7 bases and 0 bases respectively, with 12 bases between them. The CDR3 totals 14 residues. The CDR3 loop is CASTSRSVNTEAFF. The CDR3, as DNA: TGTGCCAGCACCAGCCGGTCGGTGAACACTGAAGCTTTCTTT.

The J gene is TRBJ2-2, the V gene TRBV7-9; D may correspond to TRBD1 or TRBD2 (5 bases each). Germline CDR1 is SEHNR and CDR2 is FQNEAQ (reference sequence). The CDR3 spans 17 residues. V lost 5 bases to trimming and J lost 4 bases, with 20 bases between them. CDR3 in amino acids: CASSRHLTEGSTGELFF. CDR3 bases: TGTGCCAGCAGCCGACACTTGACCGAGGGGAGCACCGGGGAGCTGTTTTTT.

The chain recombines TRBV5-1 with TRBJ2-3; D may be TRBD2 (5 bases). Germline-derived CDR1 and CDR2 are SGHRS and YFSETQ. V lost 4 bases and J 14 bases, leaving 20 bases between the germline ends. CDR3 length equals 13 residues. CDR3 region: CASSPSLSGGRYF. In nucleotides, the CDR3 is TGCGCCAGCAGCCCAAGTCTCAGCGGAGGAAGGTATTTT.

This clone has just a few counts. The CDR3 coding sequence is TGCAGCGTGTCGACCGGGCCGTACTTC. It specifies CSVSTGPYF. The chain combines TRBV29-1 with TRBJ2-5; D gene ambiguous. This CDR3 is built from 9 residues. CDR1 and CDR2 (germline): SQVTM, ANQGSEA. V was trimmed by 6 bases and J by 13 bases, leaving 12 bases between them.

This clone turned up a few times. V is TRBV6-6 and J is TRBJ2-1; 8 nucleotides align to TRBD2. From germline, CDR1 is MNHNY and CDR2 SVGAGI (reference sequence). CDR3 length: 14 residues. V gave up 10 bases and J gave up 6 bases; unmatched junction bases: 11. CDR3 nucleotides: TGTGCCACGAAAACAGCGGGAGTGGGCAATGAGCAGTTCTTC. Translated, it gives CATKTAGVGNEQFF.

For the CDR3, the DNA is TGCAGCGTGTCTGGGACAGGGCTTGGGGAGACCCAGTACTTC. Translated: CSVSGTGLGETQYF. V usage is TRBV29-1 and J usage is TRBJ2-5, with 9 bases identical to TRBD1. There are 14 residues in the CDR3. Per germline, CDR1 SQVTM and CDR2 ANQGSEA. J lost 5 bases, V lost 6 bases, and 10 bases had no gene match.

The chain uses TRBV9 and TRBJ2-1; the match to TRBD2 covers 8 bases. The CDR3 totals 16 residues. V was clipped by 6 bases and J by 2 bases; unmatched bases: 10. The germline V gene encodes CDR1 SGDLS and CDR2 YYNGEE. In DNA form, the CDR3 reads TGTGCCAGCACCTCAGGCCTGGGACTAGCCTACAATGAGCAGTTCTTC. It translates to CASTSGLGLAYNEQFF.

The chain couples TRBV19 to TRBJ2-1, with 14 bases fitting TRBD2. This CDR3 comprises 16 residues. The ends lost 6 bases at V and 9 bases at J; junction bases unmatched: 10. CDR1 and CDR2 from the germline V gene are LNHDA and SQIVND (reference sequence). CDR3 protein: CASRQIGLAGGGEQFF. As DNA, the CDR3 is TGTGCCAGTAGGCAGATAGGACTAGCGGGGGGCGGTGAGCAGTTCTTC.

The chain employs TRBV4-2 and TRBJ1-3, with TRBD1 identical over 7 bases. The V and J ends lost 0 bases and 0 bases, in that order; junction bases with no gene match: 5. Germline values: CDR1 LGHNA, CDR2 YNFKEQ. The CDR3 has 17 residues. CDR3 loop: CASSQDLGTASGNTIYF. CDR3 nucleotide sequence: TGTGCCAGCAGCCAAGATTTGGGGACAGCCTCTGGAAACACCATATATTTT.

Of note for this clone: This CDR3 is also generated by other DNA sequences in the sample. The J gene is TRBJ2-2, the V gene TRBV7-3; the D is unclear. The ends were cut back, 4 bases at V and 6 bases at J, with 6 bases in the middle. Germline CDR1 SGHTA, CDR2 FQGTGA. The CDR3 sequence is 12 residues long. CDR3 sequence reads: CASSSPPGELFF. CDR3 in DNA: TGTGCCAGCAGCTCACCGCCCGGGGAGCTGTTTTTT.

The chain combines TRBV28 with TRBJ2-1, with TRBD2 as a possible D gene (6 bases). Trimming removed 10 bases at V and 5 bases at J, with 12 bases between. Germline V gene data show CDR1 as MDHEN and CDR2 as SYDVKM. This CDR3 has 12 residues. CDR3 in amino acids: CATQRVHNEQFF. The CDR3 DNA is TGTGCCACCCAGCGGGTCCACAATGAGCAGTTCTTC. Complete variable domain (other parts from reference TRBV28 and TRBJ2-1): DVKVTQSSRYLVKRTGEKVFLECVQDMDHENMFWYRQDPGLGLRLIYFSYDVKMKEKGDIPEGYSVSREKKERFSLILESASTNQTSMYLCATQRVHNEQFFGPGTRLTVL.

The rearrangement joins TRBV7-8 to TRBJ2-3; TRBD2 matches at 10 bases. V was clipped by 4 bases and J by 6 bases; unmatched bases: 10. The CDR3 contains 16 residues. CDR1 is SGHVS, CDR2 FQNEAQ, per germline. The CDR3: CASSSFRLAGLDTQYF. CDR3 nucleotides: TGTGCCAGCAGCTCCTTCCGACTAGCGGGTCTTGATACGCAGTATTTT.

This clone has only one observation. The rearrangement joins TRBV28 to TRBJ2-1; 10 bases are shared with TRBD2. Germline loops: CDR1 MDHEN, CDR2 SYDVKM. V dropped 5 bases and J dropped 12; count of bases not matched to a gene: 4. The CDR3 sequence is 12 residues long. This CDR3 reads CASSPRTSGQFF. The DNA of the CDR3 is TGTGCCAGCAGTCCTCGGACTAGCGGGCAGTTCTTC.